This T cell receptor (beta chain) was sequenced in a study of regulatory and conventional T cells in RAG deficiency. Study-level findings and limits: Shannon entropy fell and Simpson indices rose in RAG-deficient patients. Omenn syndrome and CID/AS patients had around 100-fold fewer unique Treg TCR beta sequences, versus roughly 10-fold elsewhere.

This CDR3 has 14 residues. The J segment lost 2 bases and the V segment lost 5 bases, leaving 3 bases of the junction unmatched. Germline CDR1 reads MNHEY; CDR2 reads SMNVEV (reference sequence). TCRdb's table, derived via immunoSEQ multiplex PCR, lists solely in-frame clones and lacks some. Here the sample spans 30,000 to 40,000 clones, about nine tenths being singletons. On this clone: Antigen unknown.

These records were also assigned to another study, of regulatory T cells. From that report: The PCR used 52 TRBV and 13 TRBJ primers.

This receptor was identified in a human donor in good health. The chain is built from TRBV27 and TRBJ1-5; TRBD1 aligns across 7 bases. The sample comprised CD8+ T cells sorted from blood. The chain's CDR3 is CASSLTGGNQPQHF. The DNA of the CDR3 is TGTGCCAGCAGTCTAACAGGGGGCAATCAGCCCCAGCATTTT.